The 22 T cell receptor beta chains below were found in one sample sequenced in a study of shared clonotypes between healthy human individuals. Libraries were prepared by immunoSEQ multiplex PCR; TCRdb keeps only in-frame clonotypes and omits some of them. The sample has some 1,100,000 clones; more than 75% are singletons. Source material: memory CD4+ T cells from PBMCs. Subset noted: CD45RA-negative fraction. Every receptor here comes from a man younger than 35 in good health. Some clones in this sample may be carry-over from other donors' samples.

The chain links TRBV7-3 to TRBJ2-7; 8 positions match TRBD2. The V and J ends lost 3 bases and 6 bases, in that order; junction bases with no gene match: 13. The CDR3 totals 16 residues. Germline V CDR1 and CDR2: SGHTA, FQGTGA. The CDR3 region is CASSFVGAGGPTEQYF. The CDR3 DNA follows: TGTGCCAGCAGCTTCGTGGGTGCGGGAGGACCAACCGAGCAGTACTTC.

The chain recombines TRBV7-9 with TRBJ2-1; D remains unclear. Germline loops: CDR1 SEHNR, CDR2 FQNEAQ (reference sequence). The CDR3 length is 14 residues. Trimming cost V 4 bases and J 2 bases, with 9 bases left between them. The CDR3 coding sequence is TGTGCCAGCAGCTCCCCACGGACCTACAATGAGCAGTTCTTC. Amino acids: CASSSPRTYNEQFF.

V gene TRBV27 combines with J gene TRBJ1-3; 7 nucleotides match TRBD1. The CDR3 runs to 19 residues. V gave up 11 bases and J gave up 4 bases; unmatched junction bases: 26. Germline values: CDR1 MNHEY, CDR2 SMNVEV (reference sequence). Here the CDR3 reads CAYRVLREGGADYGNTIYF. Written as DNA, the CDR3 is TGTGCCTACAGGGTCTTAAGAGAAGGGGGCGCCGACTACGGAAACACCATATATTTT.

The V call is TRBV7-9, the J call TRBJ1-1; 7 nucleotides align to TRBD1. V was clipped by 5 bases and J by 1 base; unmatched bases: 7. The CDR3 contains 15 residues. Germline assignment: CDR1 SEHNR and CDR2 FQNEAQ (reference sequence). The CDR3 DNA follows: TGTGCCAGCAGCGGCCCCGGGACAGCGAACACTGAAGCTTTCTTT. Protein product: CASSGPGTANTEAFF.

The V call is TRBV10-2, the J call TRBJ1-1; D not resolved. Germline V CDR1 and CDR2: WSHSY, SAAADI. Trimming took off 6 bases at V and 1 base at J, with 6 bases between the two ends. CDR3 length: 12 residues. CDR3 protein: CASRGPNTEAFF. The CDR3, as DNA: TGCGCCAGCAGGGGCCCGAACACTGAAGCTTTCTTT.

This clone appeared a single time. The chain has TRBV9 and TRBJ1-3; TRBD1 aligns across 7 bases. The J segment lost 9 bases and the V segment lost 0 bases, leaving 9 bases of the junction unmatched. The CDR3 has 15 amino acids. CDR1 and CDR2 (germline): SGDLS, YYNGEE. The CDR3 region is CASSVAGQDGSTIYF. In nucleotides, the CDR3 is TGTGCCAGCAGCGTAGCAGGACAGGACGGCTCCACCATATATTTT.

The rearrangement joins TRBV28 to TRBJ1-2, with D unresolved. CDR1 is MDHEN, CDR2 SYDVKM, per germline. The CDR3 is made up of 14 amino acids. V was pared by 6 bases and J by 5 bases, with 16 bases between. CDR3: CASRRPPPGYGYTF. CDR3 bases: TGTGCCAGCAGACGCCCGCCGCCCGGATATGGCTACACCTTC.

The V and J genes are TRBV18 and TRBJ2-7, with D perhaps TRBD1 (6 bases). The ends were cut back, 2 bases at V and 1 base at J, with 15 bases in the middle. Germline values: CDR1 KGHSH, CDR2 LQKENI. CDR3 length: 16 residues. DNA for the CDR3: TGTGCCAGCTCACCAATGTCACAGGGATATTCCTACGAGCAGTACTTC. Its protein is CASSPMSQGYSYEQYF.

CDR3 in amino acids: CASSQDGTGELFF. The CDR3 region has the DNA TGCGCCAGCAGCCAAGACGGTACCGGGGAGCTGTTTTTT. V is TRBV4-3 and J is TRBJ2-2, with D unresolved. Germline loops: CDR1 LGHNA, CDR2 YSLEER. V lost 0 bases to trimming and J lost 5 bases, with 4 bases between them. CDR3 size: 13 residues.

This clone was detected a few times. The chain carries TRBV6-1 and TRBJ2-2, with TRBD2 as a possible D gene (5 bases). V gave up 0 bases and J gave up 4 bases, with 9 bases separating them. The length of the CDR3 is 15 residues. CDR1 MNHNS and CDR2 SASEGT come from the germline V gene. In nucleotides, the CDR3 is TGTGCCAGCAGTGAAGCCCACGGACTCACCGGGGAGCTGTTTTTT. Translated, it gives CASSEAHGLTGELFF.

This chain connects TRBV7-2 to TRBJ1-2; possibly TRBD1 for D (6 bases). This CDR3 is 13 amino acids long. V was cut by 5 bases and J by 4 bases, with 11 bases left in between. CDR1 SGHTA and CDR2 FQGNSA come from the germline V gene. CDR3 amino acids: CASSEGQLYGYTF. The CDR3 nucleotides read TGTGCCAGCAGCGAAGGACAGCTCTATGGCTACACCTTC.

This clone was recorded a few times. The gene calls are TRBV5-6 and TRBJ1-2, with TRBD1 as a possible D gene (5 bases). Trimming removed 1 base at V and 0 bases at J, with 10 bases between. Germline V CDR1 and CDR2: SGHDT, YYEEEE. The length of the CDR3 is 15 residues. In DNA, the CDR3 is TGTGCCAGCAGCTTGTTCTCCAGGGCTAACTATGGCTACACCTTC. This codes for CASSLFSRANYGYTF.

To note about this clone: A much larger clone is a single base away; this may be a read error. The chain joins TRBV2 to TRBJ2-1, with 11 positions matching TRBD2. Germline CDR1 is SNHLY and CDR2 is FYNNEI. The CDR3 sequence is 14 residues long. V trimming: 4 bases; J trimming: 5 bases; junction bases outside the gene matches: 1. The DNA for the CDR3 is TGTGCCAGCAGTGGACTAGCGGGAAACAATGAGCAGTTCTTC. Its protein is CASSGLAGNNEQFF.

In regard to this clone: A much larger clone lies one base from this, so it may be a read error. Other DNA sequences of this sample code for an identical CDR3. The V gene is TRBV11-3, the J gene TRBJ2-3, with no clear D. V lost 5 bases and J lost 0, with 3 bases in between. The CDR3 sequence is 12 residues long. Per the germline V gene, CDR1 is SGHNT and CDR2 is YENEEA. The CDR3 here is CASSTSTDTQYF. CDR3 in DNA: TGTGCCAGCAGCACAAGCACAGATACGCAGTATTTT.

On this clone itself: Other DNA sequences in the same sample also yield this CDR3. The gene calls are TRBV28 and TRBJ2-5; the match to TRBD2 covers 15 bases. CDR3 length equals 16 residues. J lost 5 bases, V lost 6 bases, and 7 bases had no gene match. Looked up from germline, CDR1 is MDHEN and CDR2 is SYDVKM. The CDR3 DNA follows: TGTGCCAGCAGCCCTGGACTAGCGGGAGGGGGGGAGACCCAGTACTTC. It translates to CASSPGLAGGGETQYF.

This clone was seen only a few times. The chain carries TRBV7-8 and TRBJ1-2; tentative D call: TRBD1 (6 bases). The CDR3 is 14 residues long. The V gene's germline CDR1 is SGHVS and CDR2 FQNEAQ. The V and J ends lost 0 bases and 8 bases respectively, with 13 bases between them. The CDR3 loop is CASSLAGGADGYTF. CDR3 coding DNA: TGTGCCAGCAGCTTAGCCGGGGGGGCAGACGGCTACACCTTC. The full variable domain, rest sourced from reference TRBV7-8 and TRBJ1-2, is GAGVSQSPRYKVAKRGQDVALRCDPISGHVSLFWYQQALGQGPEFLTYFQNEAQLDKSGLPSDRFFAERPEGSVSTLKIQRTQQEDSAVYLCASSLAGGADGYTFGSGTRLTVV.

The rearrangement uses TRBV6-5 and TRBJ1-1; no clear D gene. The ends were cut back, 6 bases at V and 1 base at J, with 9 bases in the middle. The CDR3 is made up of 13 amino acids. The V gene's germline CDR1 is MNHEY and CDR2 SVGAGI. The CDR3 loop reads CASRSGSNTEAFF. DNA for the CDR3: TGTGCCAGCAGGAGCGGGTCGAACACTGAAGCTTTCTTT.

This chain uses TRBV18 with TRBJ1-2; the match to TRBD1 covers 8 bases. The length of the CDR3 is 12 residues. Per the germline V gene, CDR1 is KGHSH and CDR2 is LQKENI. V lost 6 bases to trimming and J lost 4 bases; unmatched junction nucleotides: 1. As DNA, the CDR3 is TGTGCCAGCTCCGACAGGGGCTATGGCTACACCTTC. This codes for CASSDRGYGYTF. Full variable domain (outside the CDR3, taken from reference TRBV18 and TRBJ1-2): NAGVMQNPRHLVRRRGQEARLRCSPMKGHSHVYWYRQLPEEGLKFMVYLQKENIIDESGMPKERFSAEFPKEGPSILRIQQVVRGDSAAYFCASSDRGYGYTFGSGTRLTVV.

This sequence joins TRBV28 and TRBJ1-5; tentatively, D is TRBD1 (6 bases). Germline V lookup: CDR1 MDHEN, CDR2 SYDVKM. The V gene lost 6 bases and the J gene lost 4 bases, with 16 bases spanning the gap. The CDR3 contains 15 residues. The CDR3 spells CASRSGAGVNQPQHF. The CDR3 region has the DNA TGTGCCAGCAGATCCGGGGCAGGGGTGAATCAGCCCCAGCATTTT. Supplemented by reference TRBV28 and TRBJ1-5, the full variable domain reads DVKVTQSSRYLVKRTGEKVFLECVQDMDHENMFWYRQDPGLGLRLIYFSYDVKMKEKGDIPEGYSVSREKKERFSLILESASTNQTSMYLCASRSGAGVNQPQHFGDGTRLSIL.

This clone was detected once. This chain links TRBV25-1 with TRBJ2-1; D gene unclear. Trimming pared 5 bases from V and 4 bases from J, leaving 15 bases between. CDR1 is MGHDK and CDR2 is SYGVNS in the germline V gene. The CDR3 runs 15 residues. The CDR3 loop is CASSRLYDTYNEQFF. Here the CDR3 DNA reads TGTGCCAGCAGTAGGTTATACGATACATACAATGAGCAGTTCTTC. Based on the CDR3 plus reference TRBV25-1 and TRBJ2-1, the full variable domain is EADIYQTPRYLVIGTGKKITLECSQTMGHDKMYWYQQDPGMELHLIHYSYGVNSTEKGDLSSESTVSRIRTEHFPLTLESARPSHTSQYLCASSRLYDTYNEQFFGPGTRLTVL.

This rearrangement joins TRBV11-3 to TRBJ2-3, with 11 bases matching TRBD2. This CDR3 has 15 amino acids. Germline CDR1 is SGHNT and CDR2 is YENEEA. Trimming at V came to 4 bases and at J to 4 bases, leaving 4 bases not matched to a gene. CDR3 DNA: TGTGCCAGCAGCTGGGGGACTAGCGGCGCAGATACGCAGTATTTT. This codes for CASSWGTSGADTQYF.

This clone was observed once. The rearrangement joins TRBV5-4 to TRBJ2-7; tentative D call: TRBD2 (6 bases). The V gene's germline CDR1 is SGHNT and CDR2 YYREEE (reference sequence). This CDR3 spans 14 amino acids. V was pared by 4 bases and J by 3 bases, with 14 bases between. As DNA, the CDR3 is TGTGCCAGCAGCCCGGGACCGGGGGACTACGAGCAGTACTTC. It codes for CASSPGPGDYEQYF. Variable domain in full (rest from reference TRBV5-4 and TRBJ2-7): ETGVTQSPTHLIKTRGQQVTLRCSSQSGHNTVSWYQQALGQGPQFIFQYYREEENGRGNFPPRFSGLQFPNYSSELNVNALELDDSALYLCASSPGPGDYEQYFGPGTRLTVT.